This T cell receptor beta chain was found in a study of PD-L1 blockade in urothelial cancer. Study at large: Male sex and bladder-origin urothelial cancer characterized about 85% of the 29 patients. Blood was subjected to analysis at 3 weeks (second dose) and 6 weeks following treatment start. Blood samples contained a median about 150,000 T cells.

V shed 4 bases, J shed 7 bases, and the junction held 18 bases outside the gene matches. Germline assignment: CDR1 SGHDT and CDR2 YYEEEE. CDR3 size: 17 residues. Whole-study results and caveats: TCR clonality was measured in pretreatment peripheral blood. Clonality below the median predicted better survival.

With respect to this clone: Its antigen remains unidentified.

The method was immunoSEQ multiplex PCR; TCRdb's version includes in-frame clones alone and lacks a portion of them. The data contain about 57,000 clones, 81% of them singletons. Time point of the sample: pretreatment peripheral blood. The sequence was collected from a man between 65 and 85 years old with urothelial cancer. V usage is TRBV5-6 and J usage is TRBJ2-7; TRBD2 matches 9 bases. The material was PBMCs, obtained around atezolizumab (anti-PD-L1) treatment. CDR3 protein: CASSLEQREAGRGEQYF. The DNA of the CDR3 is TGTGCCAGCAGCCTGGAACAGCGGGAGGCCGGAAGGGGGGAGCAGTACTTC.